This record looks at one T cell receptor beta chain sequence and its context. Researchers collected about 10 milliliters of peripheral blood from every single donor. Isolating PBMCs gave at least 7 million of these cells per sample. From germline, CDR1 is SQVTM and CDR2 ANQGSEA. The trim removed 7 bases at V and 3 bases at J, leaving 13 bases unmatched. This CDR3 region has 15 residues. This entry comes from a study of blood T cells in healthy people across ages. Next came a second PCR, run for about 7 to 12 cycles, which used a sample-barcoded 5' primer along with a J-beta primer mix. TCRdb reanalysed the 5' RACE reads using MiXCR and keeps one entry per CDR3 protein. The sample lists about 1.4 million distinct CDR3 sequences, around 59% occurring once.

The source of this sequence is a man aged 18 to 30 in good health. The V gene is TRBV29-1, the J gene TRBJ2-3; 7 positions agree with TRBD2. Sequenced: blood. DNA of the CDR3: TGCAGCGCCTCCCCTGGTTATAGCGGGACAGATACGCAGTATTTT. The encoded protein is CSASPGYSGTDTQYF.